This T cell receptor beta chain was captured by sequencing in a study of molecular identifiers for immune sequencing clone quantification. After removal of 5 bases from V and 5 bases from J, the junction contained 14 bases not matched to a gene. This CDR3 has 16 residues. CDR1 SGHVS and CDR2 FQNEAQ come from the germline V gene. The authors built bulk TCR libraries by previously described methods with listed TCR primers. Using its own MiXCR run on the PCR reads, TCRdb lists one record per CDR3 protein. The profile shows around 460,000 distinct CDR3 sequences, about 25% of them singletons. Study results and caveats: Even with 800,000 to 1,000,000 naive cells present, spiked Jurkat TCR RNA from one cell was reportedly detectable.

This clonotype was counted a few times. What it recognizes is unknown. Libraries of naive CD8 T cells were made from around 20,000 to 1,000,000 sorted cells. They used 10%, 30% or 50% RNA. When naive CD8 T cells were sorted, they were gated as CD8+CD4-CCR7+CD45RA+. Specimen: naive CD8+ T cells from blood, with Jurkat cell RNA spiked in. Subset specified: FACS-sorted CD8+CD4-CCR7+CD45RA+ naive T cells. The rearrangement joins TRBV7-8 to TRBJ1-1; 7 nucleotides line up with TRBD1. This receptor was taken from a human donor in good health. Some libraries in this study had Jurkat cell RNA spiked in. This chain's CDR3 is CASSTVQGKLETEAFF. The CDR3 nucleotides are TGTGCCAGCAGCACCGTACAGGGGAAGCTGGAAACTGAAGCTTTCTTT.